The sequence of this TCR beta chain was determined in a study of siplizumab effects on memory and regulatory T cells. For this clone: Antigen specificity is unknown.

Germline assignment: CDR1 SNHLY and CDR2 FYNNEI. V was clipped by 3 bases and J by 0 bases, with 13 bases between them. This CDR3 comprises 16 residues. Study outcomes and limitations: Whether proliferating Tregs in siplizumab cultures suppress was not functionally confirmed. Alloreactive clones mapping to unstimulated subsets formed only a minor fraction.

Method: immunoSEQ multiplex PCR; TCRdb's copy keeps in-frame clones and lacks some. The table has roughly 64,000 clones, nearly 98% seen once. This chain connects TRBV2 to TRBJ2-3; no reliable D call. This sequence was found in a human donor in good health. Sequenced material: naive CD8+ T cells sorted from blood. The CDR3 DNA reads TGTGCCAGCAGTGAGTGGAGCATCTCTAGCACAGATACGCAGTATTTT. It specifies CASSEWSISSTDTQYF.